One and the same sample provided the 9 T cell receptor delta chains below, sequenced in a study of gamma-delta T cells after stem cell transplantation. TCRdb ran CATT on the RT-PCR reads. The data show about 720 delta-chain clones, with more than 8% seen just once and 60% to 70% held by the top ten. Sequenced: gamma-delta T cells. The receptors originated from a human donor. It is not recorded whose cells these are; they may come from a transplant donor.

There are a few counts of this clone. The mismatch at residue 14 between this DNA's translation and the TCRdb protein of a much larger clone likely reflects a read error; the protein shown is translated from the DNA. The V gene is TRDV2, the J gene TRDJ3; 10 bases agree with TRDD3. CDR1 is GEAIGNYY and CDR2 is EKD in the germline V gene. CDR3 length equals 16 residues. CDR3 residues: CACDPVLGDSTRQTFF. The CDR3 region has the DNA TGTGCCTGTGACCCAGTACTGGGGGATTCTACCCGACAGACGTTTTTC.

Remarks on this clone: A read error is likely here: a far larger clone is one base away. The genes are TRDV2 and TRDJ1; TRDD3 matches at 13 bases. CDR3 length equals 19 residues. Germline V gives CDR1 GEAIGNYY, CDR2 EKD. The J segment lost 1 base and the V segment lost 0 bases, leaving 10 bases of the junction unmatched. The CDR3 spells CACDTILVLGDTSTDKLIF. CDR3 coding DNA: TGTGCCTGTGACACCATTTTAGTACTGGGGGATACGTCCACCGATAAACTCATCTTT.

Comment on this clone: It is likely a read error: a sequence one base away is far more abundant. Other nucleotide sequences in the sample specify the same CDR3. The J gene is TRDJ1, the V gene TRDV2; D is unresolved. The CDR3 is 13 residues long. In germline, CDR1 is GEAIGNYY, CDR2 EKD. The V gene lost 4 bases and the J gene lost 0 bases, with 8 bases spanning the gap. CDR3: CACEAVNTDKLIF. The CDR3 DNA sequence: TGTGCCTGTGAGGCTGTGAACACCGATAAACTCATCTTT.

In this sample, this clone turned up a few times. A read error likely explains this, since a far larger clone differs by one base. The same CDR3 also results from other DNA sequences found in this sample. As DNA, the CDR3 is TGTGCCTGTGACACCGGCGGTACTGGGGGTCTAAGCTCCTGGGACACCCGACAAATGTTTTTC. It encodes CACDTGGTGGLSSWDTRQMFF. The chain combines TRDV2 with TRDJ3; 8 nucleotides align to TRDD3. There are 21 residues in the CDR3. The germline CDR1 and CDR2 sequences are GEAIGNYY and EKD.

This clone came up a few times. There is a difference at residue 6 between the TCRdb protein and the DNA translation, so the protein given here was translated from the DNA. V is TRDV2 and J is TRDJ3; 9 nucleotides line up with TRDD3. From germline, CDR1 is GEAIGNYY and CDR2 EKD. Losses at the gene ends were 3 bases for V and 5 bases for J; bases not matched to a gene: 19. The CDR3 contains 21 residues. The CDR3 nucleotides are TGTGCCTGTGACGCGGACTTCGAGGCAGGGGATACGAATGGGGACACCCGACAGATGTTTTTC. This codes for CACDADFEAGDTNGDTRQMFF.

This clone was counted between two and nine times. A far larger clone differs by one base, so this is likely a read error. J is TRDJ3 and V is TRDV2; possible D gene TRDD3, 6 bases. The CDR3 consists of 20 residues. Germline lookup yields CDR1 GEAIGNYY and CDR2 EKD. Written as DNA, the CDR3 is TGTGCCTGTGACACCGTGTCCGGGGAGGGATTCTCCTGGGGCACCCGACAGATGTTTTTC. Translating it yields CACDTVSGEGFSWGTRQMFF.

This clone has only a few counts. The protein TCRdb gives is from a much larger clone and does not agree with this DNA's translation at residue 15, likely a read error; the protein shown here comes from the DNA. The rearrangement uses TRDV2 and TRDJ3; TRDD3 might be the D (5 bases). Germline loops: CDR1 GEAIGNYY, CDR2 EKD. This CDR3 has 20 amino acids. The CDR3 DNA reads TGTGCCTGTGACACCGTGTCCGGGGAGGGATTCTCCTGGGACGCCCGACAGATGTTTTTC. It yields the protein CACDTVSGEGFSWDARQMFF.

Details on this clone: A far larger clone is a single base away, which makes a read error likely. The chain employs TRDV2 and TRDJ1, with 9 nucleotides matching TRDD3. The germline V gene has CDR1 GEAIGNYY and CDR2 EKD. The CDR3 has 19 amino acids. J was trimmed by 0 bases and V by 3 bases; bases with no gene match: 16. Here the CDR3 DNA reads TGTGCCTGTGACGAGGCTTTGGCTGGGGGATTAAGGTACACCGATAAACTCATCTTT. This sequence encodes CACDEALAGGLRYTDKLIF.

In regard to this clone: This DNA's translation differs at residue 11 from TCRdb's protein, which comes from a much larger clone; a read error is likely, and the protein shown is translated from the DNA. The CDR3 spells CACLPLLGEYIDKLIF. The CDR3 nucleotides are TGTGCCTGTCTCCCCTTACTGGGGGAGTACATCGATAAACTCATCTTT. The rearrangement links TRDV2 to TRDJ1; TRDD3 matches at 9 bases. CDR3 length: 16 residues. Germline loops: CDR1 GEAIGNYY, CDR2 EKD. The J segment lost 4 bases and the V segment lost 6 bases, leaving 14 bases of the junction unmatched.